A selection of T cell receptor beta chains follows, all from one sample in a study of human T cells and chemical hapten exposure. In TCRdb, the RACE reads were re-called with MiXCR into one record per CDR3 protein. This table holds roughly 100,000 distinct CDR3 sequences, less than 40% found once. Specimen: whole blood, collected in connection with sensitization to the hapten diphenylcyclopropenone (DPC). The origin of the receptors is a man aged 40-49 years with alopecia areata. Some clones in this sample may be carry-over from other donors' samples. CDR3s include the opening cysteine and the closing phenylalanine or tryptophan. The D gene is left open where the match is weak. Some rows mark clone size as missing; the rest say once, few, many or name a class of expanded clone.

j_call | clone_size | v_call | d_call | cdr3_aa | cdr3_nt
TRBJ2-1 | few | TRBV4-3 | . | CASSRKRVAYNEQFF | TGCGCCAGCAGCCGGAAACGGGTGGCCTACAATGAGCAGTTCTTC
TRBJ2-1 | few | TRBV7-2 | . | CASSLGGSSNEQFF | TGTGCCAGCAGCTTAGGGGGATCCTCCAATGAGCAGTTCTTC
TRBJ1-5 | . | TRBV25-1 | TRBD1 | CASSETGGPSNQPQHF | TGTGCCAGCAGCGAAACAGGGGGCCCAAGCAATCAGCCCCAGCATTTT
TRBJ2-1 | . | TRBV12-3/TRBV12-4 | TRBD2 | CASSELAGGPYNEQFF | TGTGCCAGCAGTGAGCTAGCGGGAGGGCCTTACAATGAGCAGTTCTTC
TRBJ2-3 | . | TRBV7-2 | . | CASSWVATTDTQYF | TGTGCCAGCAGCTGGGTGGCTACCACAGATACGCAGTATTTT
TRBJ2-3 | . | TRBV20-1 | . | CSARDDIRPTDTQYF | TGCAGTGCTAGAGATGATATCCGACCCACAGATACGCAGTATTTT
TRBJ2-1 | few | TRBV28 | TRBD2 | CASRGVSFSYNEQFF | TGTGCCAGCCGGGGGGTCTCTTTCTCCTACAATGAGCAGTTCTTC
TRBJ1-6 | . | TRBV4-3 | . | CASSQERGQGNSPLHF | TGCGCCAGCAGCCAAGAACGAGGGCAGGGAAATTCACCCCTCCACTTT
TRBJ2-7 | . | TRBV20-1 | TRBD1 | CSANTGGHYEQYF | TGCAGTGCTAATACAGGGGGCCACTACGAGCAGTACTTC
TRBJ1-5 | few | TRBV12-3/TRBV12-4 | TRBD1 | CASSSGTALNQPQHF | TGTGCCAGCAGCTCCGGGACAGCGCTCAATCAGCCCCAGCATTTT
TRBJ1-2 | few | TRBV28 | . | CASSLLEAGTGYTF | TGTGCCAGCAGTTTACTTGAGGCAGGTACAGGCTACACCTTC
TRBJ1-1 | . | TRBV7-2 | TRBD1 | CASSLAEGAAAFF | TGTGCCAGCAGCTTAGCAGAGGGGGCGGCCGCTTTCTTT
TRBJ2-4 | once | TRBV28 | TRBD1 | CASSFNRGVVEAKNIQYF | TGTGCCAGCAGTTTTAACAGGGGGGTTGTCGAGGCCAAAAACATTCAGTACTTC
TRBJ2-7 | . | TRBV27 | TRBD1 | CASSLVGQGSYEQYF | TGTGCCAGCAGTCTCGTGGGACAGGGGAGTTACGAGCAGTACTTC
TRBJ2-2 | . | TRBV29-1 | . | CSVGKETGELFF | TGCAGCGTTGGTAAAGAGACCGGGGAGCTGTTTTTT
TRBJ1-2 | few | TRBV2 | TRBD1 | CASSPGQENYGYTF | TGTGCCAGCAGCCCCGGACAGGAGAACTATGGCTACACCTTC
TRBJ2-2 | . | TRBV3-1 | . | CASSQAQASAGELFF | TGTGCCAGCAGCCAAGCTCAGGCTAGCGCCGGGGAGCTGTTTTTT
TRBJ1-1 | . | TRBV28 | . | CASSLRYTEAFF | TGTGCCAGCAGTTTACGGTATACTGAAGCTTTCTTT
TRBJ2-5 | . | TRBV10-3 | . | CAISERGREETQYF | TGTGCCATCAGTGAGAGGGGTAGAGAAGAGACCCAGTACTTC
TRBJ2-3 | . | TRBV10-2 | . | CASSEYSTDTQYF | TGCGCCAGCAGTGAGTACAGCACAGATACGCAGTATTTT